What follows are 21 T cell receptor beta chains derived from one specimen sequenced in a study of T cells expressing NK-cell markers. TCRdb reprocessed the 5' RACE reads and stores each CDR3 protein as one record, lacking DNA. Recorded here are under 500,000 distinct CDR3 sequences; the top ten clones represent approximately 6.8%. Sequenced input: blood T cells: a sorted CD56 or NKG2C T cell subset, CD4+ or CD8+ T cells, or bulk PBMC T cells (not recorded which). The receptors originated from a woman aged 18 to 75 in good health.

The rearrangement links TRBV20-1 to TRBJ1-1; TCRdb gives TRBD1 as the D gene, but with no DNA this cannot be confirmed. The CDR3 spans 13 residues. From germline, CDR1 is DFQATT and CDR2 SNEGSKA (reference sequence). The CDR3 is CSAPSGGTTEAFF.

The chain links TRBV24-1 to TRBJ2-3; the D call from TCRdb, TRBD2, cannot be confirmed without DNA. This CDR3 is built from 17 residues. Germline lookup yields CDR1 KGHDR and CDR2 SFDVKD. The CDR3: CATSDPQLAGGPDTQYF.

The CDR3 here is CASSHQGPGANVLTF. The chain couples TRBV6-5 to TRBJ2-6; TCRdb picks TRBD1, but there is no DNA to check that call. Germline V lookup: CDR1 MNHEY, CDR2 SVGAGI. CDR3 size: 15 residues.

The gene calls are TRBV28 and TRBJ1-2. The CDR3 is 14 amino acids. Germline V gene sequence: CDR1 MDHEN, CDR2 SYDVKM. The CDR3 spells CASSLSGRNYGYTF.

The CDR3 protein is CASSRKRGNTDTQYF. This sequence joins TRBV12-3 or TRBV12-4 and TRBJ2-3; TCRdb selects TRBD2, and the lack of DNA leaves this call unchecked. CDR3 size: 15 residues.

This chain links TRBV20-1 with TRBJ2-5; TCRdb selects TRBD1, and the lack of DNA leaves this call unchecked. The CDR3 is 14 residues long. Germline CDR1 DFQATT, CDR2 SNEGSKA (reference sequence). CDR3 sequence reads: CSARRPEGGETQYF.

This CDR3 reads CASSLRTVSRHNEQFF. This chain links TRBV12-3 or TRBV12-4 with TRBJ2-1. This CDR3 has 16 residues.

This rearrangement joins TRBV5-3 to TRBJ1-2. TRBV5-3 is classed as an ORF, of uncertain function. The CDR3 consists of 18 residues. CDR3: CARSLVRQGRNGSYGYTF.

The chain carries TRBV14 and TRBJ2-2; TCRdb returns TRBD1, unconfirmable since there is no DNA. The CDR3 is 15 amino acids. Germline CDR1 reads SGHDN; CDR2 reads FVKESK. CDR3 region: CASSQDTGTTGELFF. The full variable domain, with the rest looked up from reference TRBV14 and TRBJ2-2, is EAGVTQFPSHSVIEKGQTVTLRCDPISGHDNLYWYRRVMGKEIKFLLHFVKESKQDESGMPNNRFLAERTGGTYSTLKVQPAELEDSGVYFCASSQDTGTTGELFFGEGSRLTVL.

The CDR3 here is CASKPWGGGITEAFF. The V gene is TRBV4-3, the J gene TRBJ1-1. Germline lookup yields CDR1 LGHNA and CDR2 YSLEER. This CDR3 is 15 amino acids long.

V and J are TRBV7-2 and TRBJ2-5; absent DNA, TCRdb's TRBD1 call cannot be checked. The CDR3 runs 14 residues. In germline, CDR1 is SGHTA, CDR2 FQGNSA. CDR3 loop: CASSIDRNRETQYF.

This chain uses TRBV20-1 with TRBJ1-5; the TCRdb call, TRBD1, lacks DNA for checking. CDR1 and CDR2 (germline): DFQATT, SNEGSKA (reference sequence). CDR3 length: 13 amino acids. CDR3 residues: CSARTGKNQPQHF.

The chain employs TRBV12-3 or TRBV12-4 and TRBJ2-1; TCRdb proposes TRBD2, but this gene call is untestable without DNA. The CDR3 has 17 residues. The CDR3 loop reads CASSGRIAGATWDEQFF.

The chain combines TRBV20-1 with TRBJ2-2; TCRdb lists TRBD2, though no DNA is available to test this call. Germline-derived CDR1 and CDR2 are DFQATT and SNEGSKA (reference sequence). The CDR3 loop spans 15 amino acids. The CDR3 region is CSANDLTQGPGELFF.

The V gene is TRBV11-2, the J gene TRBJ2-1; TCRdb picks TRBD2, but there is no DNA to check that call. This CDR3 region has 17 residues. CDR1 is SGHAT and CDR2 is FQNNGV in the germline V gene. This CDR3 is CASSLLELGSSYNEQFF.

The chain employs TRBV27 and TRBJ2-7; TCRdb calls TRBD1, which cannot be checked without DNA. This CDR3 contains 15 residues. Germline V gene data show CDR1 as MNHEY and CDR2 as SMNVEV (reference sequence). The CDR3 is CASSYPGRPLDEQYF.

The rearrangement joins TRBV10-1 to TRBJ2-3; TCRdb indicates TRBD2, and absent DNA this call remains unverified. This CDR3 is 13 amino acids long. Germline CDR1 is WNHNN and CDR2 is SYGVQD (reference sequence). The CDR3 loop reads CASSESGLDTQYF.

The chain combines TRBV7-9 with TRBJ2-3; TCRdb names TRBD1, which stays unverified in the absence of DNA. The CDR3 is made up of 16 amino acids. Per germline, CDR1 SEHNR and CDR2 FQNEAQ (reference sequence). CDR3 in amino acids: CASSLRSDSPGDTQYF.

The chain's CDR3 is CSVEGGSFNTGELFF. The V gene is TRBV29-1, the J gene TRBJ2-2. This CDR3 is built from 15 residues. Germline CDR1 reads SQVTM; CDR2 reads ANQGSEA.

V is TRBV28 and J is TRBJ1-1. CDR3 length equals 14 residues. Germline V gives CDR1 MDHEN, CDR2 SYDVKM. The CDR3 is CATKTRIKNTEAFF.

The chain recombines TRBV12-3 or TRBV12-4 with TRBJ2-5; TCRdb returns TRBD1, unconfirmable since there is no DNA. The CDR3 consists of 15 residues. CDR3 residues: CASRKGGRTQETQYF.